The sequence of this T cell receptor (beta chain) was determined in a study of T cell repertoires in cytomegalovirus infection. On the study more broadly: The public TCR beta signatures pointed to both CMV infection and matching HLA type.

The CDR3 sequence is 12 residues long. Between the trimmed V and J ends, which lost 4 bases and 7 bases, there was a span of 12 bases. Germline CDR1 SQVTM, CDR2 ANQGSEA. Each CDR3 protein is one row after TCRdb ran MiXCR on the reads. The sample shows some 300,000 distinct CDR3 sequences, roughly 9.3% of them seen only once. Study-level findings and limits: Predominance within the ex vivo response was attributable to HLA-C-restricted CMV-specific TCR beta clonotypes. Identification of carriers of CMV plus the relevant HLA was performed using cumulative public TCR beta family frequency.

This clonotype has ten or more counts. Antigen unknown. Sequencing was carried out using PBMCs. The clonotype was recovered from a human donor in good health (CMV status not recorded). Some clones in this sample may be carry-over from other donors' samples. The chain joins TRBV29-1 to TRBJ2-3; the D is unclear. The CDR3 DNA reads TGCAGCGTTGCCCACAACCCGAATACGCAGTATTTT. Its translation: CSVAHNPNTQYF.